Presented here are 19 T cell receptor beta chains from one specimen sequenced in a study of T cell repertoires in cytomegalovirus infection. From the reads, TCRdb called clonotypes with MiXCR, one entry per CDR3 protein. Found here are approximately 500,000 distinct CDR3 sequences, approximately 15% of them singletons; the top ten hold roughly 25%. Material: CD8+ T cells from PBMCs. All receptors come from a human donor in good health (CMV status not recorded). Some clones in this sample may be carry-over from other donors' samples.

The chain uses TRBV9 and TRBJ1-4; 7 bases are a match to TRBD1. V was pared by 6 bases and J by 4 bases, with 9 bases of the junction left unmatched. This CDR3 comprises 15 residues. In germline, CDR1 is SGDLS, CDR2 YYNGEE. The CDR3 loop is CASTAEDRSNEKLFF. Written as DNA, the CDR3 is TGTGCCAGCACCGCCGAGGACAGGAGTAATGAAAAACTGTTTTTT.

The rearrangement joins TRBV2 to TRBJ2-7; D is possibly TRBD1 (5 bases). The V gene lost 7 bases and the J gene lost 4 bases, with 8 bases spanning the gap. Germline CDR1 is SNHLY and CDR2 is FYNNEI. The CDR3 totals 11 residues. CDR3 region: CASMGRYEQYF. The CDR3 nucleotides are TGTGCCAGCATGGGGCGGTACGAGCAGTACTTC.

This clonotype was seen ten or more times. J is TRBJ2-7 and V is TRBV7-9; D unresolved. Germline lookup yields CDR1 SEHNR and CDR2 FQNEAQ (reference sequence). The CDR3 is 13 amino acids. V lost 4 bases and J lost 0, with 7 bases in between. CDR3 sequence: CASSWAASYEQYF. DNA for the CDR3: TGTGCCAGCAGCTGGGCAGCCTCCTACGAGCAGTACTTC. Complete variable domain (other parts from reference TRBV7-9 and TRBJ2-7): DTGVSQNPRHKITKRGQNVTFRCDPISEHNRLYWYRQTLGQGPEFLTYFQNEAQLEKSRLLSDRFSAERPKGSFSTLEIQRTEQGDSAMYLCASSWAASYEQYFGPGTRLTVT.

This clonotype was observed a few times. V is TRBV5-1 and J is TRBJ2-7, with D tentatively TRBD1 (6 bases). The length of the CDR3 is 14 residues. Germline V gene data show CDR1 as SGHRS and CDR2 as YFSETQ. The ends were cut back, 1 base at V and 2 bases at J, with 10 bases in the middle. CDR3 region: CASSLRDNTYEQYF. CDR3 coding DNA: TGCGCCAGCAGCTTGCGGGACAATACCTACGAGCAGTACTTC.

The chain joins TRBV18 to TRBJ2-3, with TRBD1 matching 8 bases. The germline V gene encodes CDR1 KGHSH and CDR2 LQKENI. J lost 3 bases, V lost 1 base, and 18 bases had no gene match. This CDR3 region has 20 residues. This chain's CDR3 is CASSPQAPGHRGDWTDTQYF. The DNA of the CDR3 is TGTGCCAGCTCACCACAGGCGCCCGGACACAGGGGGGATTGGACAGATACGCAGTATTTT.

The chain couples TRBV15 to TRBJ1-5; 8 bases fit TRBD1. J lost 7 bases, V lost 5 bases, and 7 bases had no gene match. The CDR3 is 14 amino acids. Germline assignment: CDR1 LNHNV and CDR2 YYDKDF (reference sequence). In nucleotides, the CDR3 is TGTGCCACCAGCCATGGACAGGGCGGACAGCCCCAGCATTTT. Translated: CATSHGQGGQPQHF.

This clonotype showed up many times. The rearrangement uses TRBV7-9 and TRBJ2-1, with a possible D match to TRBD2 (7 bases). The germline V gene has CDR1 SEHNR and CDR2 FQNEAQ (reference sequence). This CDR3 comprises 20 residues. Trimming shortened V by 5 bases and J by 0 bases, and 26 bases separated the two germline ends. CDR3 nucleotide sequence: TGTGCCAGCAGCGGCGTACAGGGCTCTAGCGGCGAACTCTCCTACAATGAGCAGTTCTTC. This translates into CASSGVQGSSGELSYNEQFF.

The CDR3 nucleotides read TGTGCCAGCAGTGATACAGGGTCCATGAACACTGAAGCTTTCTTT. Its translation is CASSDTGSMNTEAFF. The rearrangement uses TRBV27 and TRBJ1-1; tentatively, D is TRBD1 (6 bases). Germline CDR1 is MNHEY and CDR2 is SMNVEV (reference sequence). The CDR3 totals 15 residues. V gave up 5 bases and J gave up 0 bases, with 13 bases separating them.

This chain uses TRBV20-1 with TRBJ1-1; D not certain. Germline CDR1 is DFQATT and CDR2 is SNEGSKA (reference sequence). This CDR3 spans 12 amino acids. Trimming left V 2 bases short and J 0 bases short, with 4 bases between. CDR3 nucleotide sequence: TGCAGTGCTAGACAATTGAACACTGAAGCTTTCTTT. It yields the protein CSARQLNTEAFF.

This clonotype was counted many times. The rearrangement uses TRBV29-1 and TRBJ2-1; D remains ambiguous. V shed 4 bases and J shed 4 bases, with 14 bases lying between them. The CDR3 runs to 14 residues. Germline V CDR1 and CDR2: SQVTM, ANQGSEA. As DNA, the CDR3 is TGCAGCGTTGGGCCCCCGGATCGGTACAATGAGCAGTTCTTC. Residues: CSVGPPDRYNEQFF.

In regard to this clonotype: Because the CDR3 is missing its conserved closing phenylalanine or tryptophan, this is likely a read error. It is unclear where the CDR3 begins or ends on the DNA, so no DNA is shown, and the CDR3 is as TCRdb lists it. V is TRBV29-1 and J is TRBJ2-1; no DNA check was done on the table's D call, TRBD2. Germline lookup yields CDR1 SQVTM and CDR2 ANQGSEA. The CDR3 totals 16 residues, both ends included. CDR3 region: CSVEGSSGASSNEQLL.

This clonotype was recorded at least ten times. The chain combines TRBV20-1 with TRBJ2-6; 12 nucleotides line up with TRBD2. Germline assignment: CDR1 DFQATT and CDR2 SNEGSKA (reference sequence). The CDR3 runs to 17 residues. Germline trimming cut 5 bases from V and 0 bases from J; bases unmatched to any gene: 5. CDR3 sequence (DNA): TGCAGTGCTGCGGGACTAGCGGGCAACTCTGGGGCCAACGTCCTGACTTTC. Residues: CSAAGLAGNSGANVLTF.

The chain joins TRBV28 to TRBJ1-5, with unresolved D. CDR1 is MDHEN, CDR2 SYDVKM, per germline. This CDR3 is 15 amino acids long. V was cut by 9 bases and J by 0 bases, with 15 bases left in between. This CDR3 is CASYDLANSNQPQHF. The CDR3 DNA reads TGTGCCAGTTACGACTTGGCTAATAGCAATCAGCCCCAGCATTTT.

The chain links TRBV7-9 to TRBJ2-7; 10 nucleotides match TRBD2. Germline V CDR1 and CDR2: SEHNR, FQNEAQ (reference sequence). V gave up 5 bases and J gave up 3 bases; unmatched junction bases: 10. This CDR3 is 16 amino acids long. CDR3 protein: CASSDPDTSGNYEQYF. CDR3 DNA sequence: TGTGCCAGCAGCGACCCGGATACTAGCGGGAACTACGAGCAGTACTTC. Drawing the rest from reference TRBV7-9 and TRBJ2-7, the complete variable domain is DTGVSQNPRHKITKRGQNVTFRCDPISEHNRLYWYRQTLGQGPEFLTYFQNEAQLEKSRLLSDRFSAERPKGSFSTLEIQRTEQGDSAMYLCASSDPDTSGNYEQYFGPGTRLTVT.

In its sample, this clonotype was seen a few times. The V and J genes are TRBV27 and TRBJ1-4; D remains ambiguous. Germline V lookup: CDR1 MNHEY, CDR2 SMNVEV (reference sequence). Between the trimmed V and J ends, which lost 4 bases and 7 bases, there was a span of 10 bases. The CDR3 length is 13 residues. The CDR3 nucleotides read TGTGCCAGCAGTTACTCCTCAGGTGAAAAACTGTTTTTT. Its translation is CASSYSSGEKLFF. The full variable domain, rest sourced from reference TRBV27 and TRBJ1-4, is EAQVTQNPRYLITVTGKKLTVTCSQNMNHEYMSWYRQDPGLGLRQIYYSMNVEVTDKGDVPEGYKVSRKEKRNFPLILESPSPNQTSLYFCASSYSSGEKLFFGSGTQLSVL.

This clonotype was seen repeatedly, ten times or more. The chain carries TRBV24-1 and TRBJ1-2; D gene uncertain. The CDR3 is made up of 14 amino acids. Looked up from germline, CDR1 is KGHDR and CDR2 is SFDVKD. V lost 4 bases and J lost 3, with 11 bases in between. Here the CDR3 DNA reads TGTGCCACCAGTGAAGGACCCGGCGACTATGGCTACACCTTC. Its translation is CATSEGPGDYGYTF.

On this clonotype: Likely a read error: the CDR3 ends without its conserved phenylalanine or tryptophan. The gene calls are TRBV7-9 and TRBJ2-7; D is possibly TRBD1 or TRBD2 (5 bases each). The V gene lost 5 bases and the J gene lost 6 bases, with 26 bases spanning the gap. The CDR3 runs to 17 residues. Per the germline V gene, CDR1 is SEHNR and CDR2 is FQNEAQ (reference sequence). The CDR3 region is CASSNAPGEGITLEQYL. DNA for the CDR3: TGTGCCAGCAGCAACGCCCCGGGTGAGGGGATCACTCTCGAGCAGTACTTA.

DNA for the CDR3: TGTGCCAGCAGCCCCAGGGGGATTGAGCAGTTCTTC. It encodes CASSPRGIEQFF. The chain recombines TRBV5-4 with TRBJ2-1; 7 bases agree with TRBD1. With 4 bases clipped from V and 9 bases from J, the junction kept 4 bases outside the gene matches. The germline gives CDR1 SGHNT, CDR2 YYREEE (reference sequence). The CDR3 loop spans 12 amino acids.

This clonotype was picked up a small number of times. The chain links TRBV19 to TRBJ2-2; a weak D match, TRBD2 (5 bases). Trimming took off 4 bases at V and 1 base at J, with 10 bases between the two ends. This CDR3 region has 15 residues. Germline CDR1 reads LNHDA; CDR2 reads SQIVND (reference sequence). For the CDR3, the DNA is TGTGCCAGTAGTAGGGGAGTTAAGAACACCGGGGAGCTGTTTTTT. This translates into CASSRGVKNTGELFF.